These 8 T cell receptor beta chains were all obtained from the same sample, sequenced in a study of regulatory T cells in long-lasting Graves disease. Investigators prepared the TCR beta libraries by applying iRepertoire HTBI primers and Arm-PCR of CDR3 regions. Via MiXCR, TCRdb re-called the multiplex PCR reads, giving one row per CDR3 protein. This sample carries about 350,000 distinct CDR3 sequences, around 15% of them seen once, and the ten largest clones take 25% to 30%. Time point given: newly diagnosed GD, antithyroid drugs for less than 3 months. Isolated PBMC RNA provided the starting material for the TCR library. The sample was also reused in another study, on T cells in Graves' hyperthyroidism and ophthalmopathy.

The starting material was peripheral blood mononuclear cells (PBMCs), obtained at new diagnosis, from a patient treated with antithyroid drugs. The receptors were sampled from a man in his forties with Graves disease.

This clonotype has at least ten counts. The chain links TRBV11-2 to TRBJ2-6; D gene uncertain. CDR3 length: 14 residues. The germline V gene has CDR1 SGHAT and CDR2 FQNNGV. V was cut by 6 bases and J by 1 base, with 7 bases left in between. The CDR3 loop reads CASSFPSGANVLTF. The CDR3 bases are TGTGCCAGCAGTTTCCCTTCTGGGGCCAACGTCCTGACTTTC.

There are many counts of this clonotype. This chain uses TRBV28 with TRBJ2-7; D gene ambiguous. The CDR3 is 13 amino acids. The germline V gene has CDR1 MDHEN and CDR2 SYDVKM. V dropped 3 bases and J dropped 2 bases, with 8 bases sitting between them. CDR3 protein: CASSLSQTYEQYF. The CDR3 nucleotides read TGTGCCAGCAGTTTGAGTCAGACCTACGAGCAGTACTTC.

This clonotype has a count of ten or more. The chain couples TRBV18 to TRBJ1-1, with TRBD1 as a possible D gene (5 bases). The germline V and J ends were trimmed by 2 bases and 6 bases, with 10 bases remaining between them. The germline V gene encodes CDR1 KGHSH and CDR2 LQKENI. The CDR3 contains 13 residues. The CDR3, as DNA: TGTGCCAGCTCACCAGGGGCGGACTCTGAAGCTTTCTTT. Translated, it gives CASSPGADSEAFF.

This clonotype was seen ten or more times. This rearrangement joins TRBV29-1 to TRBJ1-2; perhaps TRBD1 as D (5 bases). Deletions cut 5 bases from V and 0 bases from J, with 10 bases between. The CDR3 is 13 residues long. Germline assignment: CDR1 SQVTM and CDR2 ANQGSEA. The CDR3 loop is CSVRYRSNYGYTF. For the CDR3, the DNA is TGCAGCGTTCGATACAGGTCTAACTATGGCTACACCTTC.

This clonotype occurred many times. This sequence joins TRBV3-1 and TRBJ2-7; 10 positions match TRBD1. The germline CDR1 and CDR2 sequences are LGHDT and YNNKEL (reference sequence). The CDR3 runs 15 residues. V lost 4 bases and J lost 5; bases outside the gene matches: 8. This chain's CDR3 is CASSLPGQGSHEQYF. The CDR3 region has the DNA TGTGCCAGCAGCCTACCGGGACAGGGGTCCCACGAGCAGTACTTC.

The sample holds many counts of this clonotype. The CDR3: CASKSGEAYEQYF. DNA of the CDR3: TGTGCCAGCAAGTCAGGGGAAGCCTACGAGCAGTACTTC. The V call is TRBV2, the J call TRBJ2-7; tentative D call: TRBD1 (6 bases). The germline V gene has CDR1 SNHLY and CDR2 FYNNEI. This CDR3 comprises 13 residues. Trimming took 7 bases from V and 2 from J, leaving 12 bases between them.

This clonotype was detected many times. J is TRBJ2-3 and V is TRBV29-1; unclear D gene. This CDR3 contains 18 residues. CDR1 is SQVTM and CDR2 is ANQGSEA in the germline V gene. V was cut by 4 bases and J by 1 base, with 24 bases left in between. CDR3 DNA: TGCAGCGTTGTTACTCGTTTTAGGCCAGACCGGGGCACAGATACGCAGTATTTT. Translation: CSVVTRFRPDRGTDTQYF.

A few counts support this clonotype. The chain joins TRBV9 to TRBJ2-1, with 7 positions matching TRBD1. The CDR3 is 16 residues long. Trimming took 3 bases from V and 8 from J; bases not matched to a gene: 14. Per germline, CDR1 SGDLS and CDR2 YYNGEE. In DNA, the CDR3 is TGTGCCAGCAGCGGCGACAGGGAACGGAACATCGATGAGCAGTTCTTC. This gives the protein CASSGDRERNIDEQFF.